This T cell receptor beta chain was found in a study of blood T cell repertoires in COVID-19 (dated by TCRdb to the early 2020s). General notes on the study: Samples from collaborators originated in the United States, Italy and Spain and spanned both the acute and convalescent phases of COVID-19. The repertoires were released in a freely available public database meant as a resource for research on the immune response to SARS-CoV-2. The samples were drawn from two sources: the first 160 participants of the ongoing ImmuneRACE study, and approximately 1,300 subjects contributed by 6 global collaborators. Subjects who had been exposed to COVID-19, were actively infected with it, or had recovered from it provided the deeply sampled blood TCRbeta repertoires that made up the dataset. The material from the prospective study consisted of cDNA or gDNA derived from T cells, B-cell-depleted T cells, or PBMCs. Where HLA class I and class II types were available, the types were taken from metadata supplied by the sample provider, not from assay-based typing. Nearly every sample came with metadata listing a de-identified subject ID, COVID-19 status, age in years and sex.

In the prospective study, participants were roughly 18 to 90 years old, resided in 24 geographic areas of the United States, and were enrolled through a virtual design. In the prospective study, cohorts were assigned on the basis of participant-reported clinical history obtained from a screening survey and a study questionnaire. ImmuneRACE Cohort 3 recovered participants were defined by two consecutive negative NP/OP PCR tests, healthcare professional clearance, or symptom resolution. Mobile phlebotomists in the prospective study collected whole blood, serum and a nasopharyngeal or oropharyngeal swab from every participant. Prospective study participants could optionally give additional blood draws and questionnaires over a 2-month period. Before DNA extraction, blood samples from the prospective study were shipped at room temperature or frozen. TCRbeta CDR3 regions were amplified from genomic DNA by means of the immunoSEQ Assay, a bias-controlled multiplex PCR. Per the original workflow: Within the assay, amplification of reference gene primers was used to estimate how many nucleated cells each sample contained. To quantify the absolute abundance of each unique TCRbeta CDR3 rearrangement, sequence reads were collapsed and filtered. For each sample, productive Simpson clonality was calculated as the square root of Simpson's diversity index across productive rearrangements. TCRdb's version of the immuneACCESS table is confined to in-frame rearrangements and falls short of the full clone set. An unresolved V gene accounts for under half of the shortfall where checked; the remainder is of unknown origin. The V and J calls and clone size are taken from that table; D and trimming were inferred from the DNA. The sample profile shows under 300,000 clones; about 88% of them were found once. The ten largest clones take up about 3% of the sample.

As to this clone: Its antigen target is currently unknown. No qualities accompany the bases; no much larger clone lies one base away.

Trimming removed 5 bases from V and 8 bases from J, leaving 16 bases between the germline ends. Per the germline V gene, SGHDT is the CDR1 and YYEEEE is the CDR2. From cysteine to phenylalanine, the CDR3 is 13 amino acids long. Only the CDR3 portion is preserved as DNA: 39 bases, with reading frame beginning at the first base. Overall study outcomes, separate from this receptor: The quantity of clinical and demographic metadata differed by source and by participant and was supplied without curation.

The source material was PBMCs or T cells enriched from blood (not recorded which). The receptor was isolated from a woman aged 50 to 60 who had recovered from COVID-19. The rearranged chain carries TRBV5-6 and TRBJ1-1; tentative D gene TRBD1, with 6 bases matching. The CDR3 region reads CASSSGGGAEAFF. Here is the DNA: TGTGCCAGCAGTTCCGGAGGGGGGGCGGAAGCTTTCTTT.